This passage covers 27 T cell receptor beta chains from one sample sequenced in a study of blood T cell repertoires in COVID-19. Generated by immunoSEQ multiplex PCR, the TCRdb table keeps only in-frame clones and is missing some. This table holds 200,000 to 250,000 clones, 88% found once. Sequencing was carried out using peripheral blood. The source of these receptors is a woman between 40 and 50 years old who had recovered from COVID-19.

A note on this clone: Other DNA sequences within the sample encode an identical CDR3. The rearrangement uses TRBV5-4 and TRBJ2-7, with 14 nucleotides matching TRBD2. V shed 4 bases and J 3 bases; nucleotides not matched to a gene: 3. This CDR3 contains 15 residues. Germline V gene sequence: CDR1 SGHNT, CDR2 YYREEE (reference sequence). The CDR3 DNA reads as TGTGCCAGCAGCACCGGGACTAGCGGGGGCTACGAGCAGTACTTC. Amino acid sequence: CASSTGTSGGYEQYF.

The J gene is TRBJ2-5, the V gene TRBV19; tentatively, D is TRBD1 (6 bases). The V and J ends lost 2 bases and 4 bases respectively, with 20 bases between them. The CDR3 loop spans 17 amino acids. CDR1 and CDR2 from the germline V gene are LNHDA and SQIVND (reference sequence). The CDR3 DNA follows: TGTGCCAGTAGTATATTGGGGGCAGCCCTCGGTGGAGAGACCCAGTACTTC. Its translation is CASSILGAALGGETQYF.

V gene TRBV29-1 combines with J gene TRBJ2-2; 7 bases are shared with TRBD1. Trimming at V came to 4 bases and at J to 3 bases, leaving 5 bases not matched to a gene. The CDR3 is 14 residues long. Germline V gene lookup returns CDR1 SQVTM and CDR2 ANQGSEA. The CDR3 here is CSVVYRGDTGELFF. The CDR3 DNA reads as TGCAGCGTTGTTTACAGGGGAGACACCGGGGAGCTGTTTTTT.

This chain joins TRBV24-1 and TRBJ2-1; D unclear. Germline lookup yields CDR1 KGHDR and CDR2 SFDVKD. V was pared by 0 bases and J by 5 bases, with 4 bases between. The CDR3 spans 13 residues. CDR3 region: CATSDLGHNEQFF. The CDR3 bases are TGTGCCACCAGTGATTTGGGGCACAATGAGCAGTTCTTC.

This chain links TRBV6-2 or TRBV6-3 with TRBJ1-4; D gene unclear. The V gene lost 5 bases and the J gene lost 6 bases, with 7 bases spanning the gap. Germline CDR1 and CDR2: MNHEY and SVGEGT. The CDR3 covers 12 residues. CDR3 region: CASSLADEKLFF. The CDR3 DNA reads TGTGCCAGCAGTCTAGCCGATGAAAAACTGTTTTTT.

The chain carries TRBV18 and TRBJ1-1; 10 bases align to TRBD1. Germline CDR1 and CDR2: KGHSH and LQKENI. V lost 3 bases, J lost 0 bases, and 10 bases stayed unmatched. This CDR3 has 18 residues. Written as DNA, the CDR3 is TGTGCCAGCTCACCCGTACGTAGGGACAGGGGCCTGAACACTGAAGCTTTCTTT. It is translated as CASSPVRRDRGLNTEAFF.

As for this clone: The identical CDR3 is also encoded by other nucleotide sequences in the sample. This rearrangement joins TRBV15 to TRBJ1-5; D is uncertain. The V end was cut by 6 bases, the J end by 3 bases, with 9 bases between. CDR1 and CDR2 from the germline V gene are LNHNV and YYDKDF (reference sequence). This CDR3 comprises 13 residues. The CDR3 reads CATRAGYNQPQHF. Written as DNA, the CDR3 is TGTGCCACCAGAGCGGGTTACAATCAGCCCCAGCATTTT.

The chain has TRBV6-2 or TRBV6-3 and TRBJ2-2; 10 positions match TRBD2. The CDR3 is 16 residues long. Germline V gives CDR1 MNHEY, CDR2 SVGEGT. V gave up 3 bases and J gave up 6 bases; unmatched junction bases: 7. The CDR3 protein is CASSYDTSGMAGELFF. CDR3 DNA: TGTGCCAGCAGTTATGATACTAGCGGGATGGCCGGGGAGCTGTTTTTT.

The V call is TRBV11-2, the J call TRBJ2-7, with D unresolved. The V end was cut by 0 bases, the J end by 2 bases, with 5 bases between. This CDR3 comprises 13 residues. Per the germline V gene, CDR1 is SGHAT and CDR2 is FQNNGV. Here the CDR3 DNA reads TGTGCCAGCAGCTTAGACCCGGCCTACGAGCAGTACTTC. This codes for CASSLDPAYEQYF.

The chain couples TRBV20-1 to TRBJ2-7; D possibly corresponds to TRBD1 (5 bases). This CDR3 has 15 amino acids. Germline-derived CDR1 and CDR2 are DFQATT and SNEGSKA (reference sequence). V was cut by 3 bases and J by 0 bases, with 15 bases left in between. This CDR3 reads CSASPQTESSYEQYF. The DNA of the CDR3 is TGCAGTGCTAGTCCCCAGACAGAAAGCTCCTACGAGCAGTACTTC.

V is TRBV13 and J is TRBJ2-1, with a possible D match to TRBD1 (6 bases). The CDR3 is 15 residues long. The V end was cut by 5 bases, the J end by 4 bases, with 15 bases between. Germline assignment: CDR1 PRHDT and CDR2 FYEKMQ (reference sequence). The CDR3 loop is CASSPGDRRYNEQFF. The CDR3 coding sequence is TGTGCCAGCAGCCCAGGGGACCGCCGATACAATGAGCAGTTCTTC.

The chain is built from TRBV20-1 and TRBJ2-3; the match to TRBD1 covers 9 bases. CDR1 is DFQATT, CDR2 SNEGSKA, per germline (reference sequence). V shed 5 bases and J 11 bases; nucleotides not matched to a gene: 2. This CDR3 has 10 residues. The CDR3 DNA follows: TGCAGTGCTGAGGACAGGGGGCAGTATTTT. Its translation is CSAEDRGQYF.

The chain has TRBV27 and TRBJ1-1, with D possibly TRBD1 on 5 matching bases. V shed 8 bases and J shed 6 bases, with 16 bases lying between them. Looked up from germline, CDR1 is MNHEY and CDR2 is SMNVEV (reference sequence). CDR3 size: 13 residues. CDR3 bases: TGTGCCAGCGGTCGGGGGGATTGGGCTGAAGCTTTCTTT. Protein product: CASGRGDWAEAFF.

The V and J genes are TRBV11-2 and TRBJ1-3; D remains ambiguous. Per the germline V gene, CDR1 is SGHAT and CDR2 is FQNNGV. The CDR3 contains 15 residues. V lost 0 bases to trimming and J lost 3 bases, with 9 bases between them. The CDR3 DNA follows: TGTGCCAGCAGCTTAGATTTAGGAGATGGAAACACCATATATTTT. Amino acids: CASSLDLGDGNTIYF. Full variable domain (remainder filled in from reference TRBV11-2 and TRBJ1-3): EAGVAQSPRYKIIEKRQSVAFWCNPISGHATLYWYQQILGQGPKLLIQFQNNGVVDDSQLPKDRFSAERLKGVDSTLKIQPAKLEDSAVYLCASSLDLGDGNTIYFGEGSWLTVV.

Concerning this clone itself: A read error may produce the germline difference seen at one junction end. This chain uses TRBV5-1 with TRBJ2-7; 9 bases are a match to TRBD1. The CDR3 runs 13 residues. The germline V gene has CDR1 SGHRS and CDR2 YFSETQ. CDR3 protein: CASSSGQGSDMDF. As DNA, the CDR3 is TGCGCCAGCAGCTCGGGACAGGGAAGTGATATGGACTTC.

The CDR3 region has the DNA TGTGCCACCAGTACACAGGGAACCTATGGCTACACCTTC. This gives the protein CATSTQGTYGYTF. The chain has TRBV24-1 and TRBJ1-2; D possibly corresponds to TRBD1 (6 bases). Germline-derived CDR1 and CDR2 are KGHDR and SFDVKD. Deletions cut 6 bases from V and 4 bases from J, with 11 bases between. The CDR3 runs to 13 residues.

The V gene is TRBV4-2, the J gene TRBJ2-1; the match to TRBD2 covers 7 bases. The CDR3 runs to 17 residues. Trimming at V came to 1 base and at J to 5 bases, leaving 11 bases not matched to a gene. Germline CDR1 LGHNA, CDR2 YNFKEQ. The CDR3 DNA follows: TGTGCCAGCAGCCAAGTATTGGAGCGGGGCGGGGACAATGAGCAGTTCTTC. Translation: CASSQVLERGGDNEQFF.

The rearrangement links TRBV6-5 to TRBJ2-2, with D tentatively TRBD2 (5 bases). Germline V CDR1 and CDR2: MNHEY, SVGAGI. The CDR3 spans 14 residues. The V end was cut by 0 bases, the J end by 4 bases, with 6 bases between. The CDR3 DNA is TGTGCCAGCAGTTACTCTCGGGGCACCGGGGAGCTGTTTTTT. It specifies CASSYSRGTGELFF.

V gene TRBV9 combines with J gene TRBJ1-1; no definite D call. Per the germline V gene, CDR1 is SGDLS and CDR2 is YYNGEE. The germline V and J ends were trimmed by 4 bases and 1 base, with 14 bases remaining between them. The CDR3 length is 15 residues. The CDR3 protein is CASSPEQYSNTEAFF. Here the CDR3 DNA reads TGTGCCAGCAGCCCGGAACAGTATTCGAACACTGAAGCTTTCTTT.

V and J are TRBV9 and TRBJ2-3; TRBD2 might be the D (5 bases). V was trimmed by 0 bases and J by 0 bases, leaving 11 bases between them. The CDR3 has 16 residues. Germline lookup yields CDR1 SGDLS and CDR2 YYNGEE. The CDR3 bases are TGTGCCAGCAGCGTAGCCGGACTCCCTAGCACAGATACGCAGTATTTT. This codes for CASSVAGLPSTDTQYF.

The gene calls are TRBV19 and TRBJ1-5, with D perhaps matching TRBD1 (6 bases). The CDR3 is 14 residues long. Germline V gene data show CDR1 as LNHDA and CDR2 as SQIVND (reference sequence). The V gene lost 6 bases and the J gene lost 6 bases, with 15 bases spanning the gap. The DNA of the CDR3 is TGTGCCAGTAGGCCTACAGGGAGCGGTCAGCCCCAGCATTTT. Protein sequence: CASRPTGSGQPQHF.

The rearrangement uses TRBV18 and TRBJ1-2, with TRBD1 matching 8 bases. Looked up from germline, CDR1 is KGHSH and CDR2 is LQKENI. V shed 6 bases and J 5 bases; nucleotides not matched to a gene: 5. There are 13 residues in the CDR3. DNA for the CDR3: TGTGCCAGCTCGGTCGGACAGGGATATGGCTACACCTTC. Protein product: CASSVGQGYGYTF. The whole variable domain, remainder taken from reference TRBV18 and TRBJ1-2, is NAGVMQNPRHLVRRRGQEARLRCSPMKGHSHVYWYRQLPEEGLKFMVYLQKENIIDESGMPKERFSAEFPKEGPSILRIQQVVRGDSAAYFCASSVGQGYGYTFGSGTRLTVV.

The V gene is TRBV25-1, the J gene TRBJ1-2; no firm D call. Germline CDR1 MGHDK, CDR2 SYGVNS. Trimming left V 3 bases short and J 9 bases short, with 11 bases between. This CDR3 is 12 amino acids long. The CDR3 DNA reads as TGTGCCAGCAGTGATATCCAGACAAGCTACACCTTC. This codes for CASSDIQTSYTF.

This rearrangement joins TRBV7-9 to TRBJ2-3, with TRBD2 matching over 15 bases. Germline V gene data show CDR1 as SEHNR and CDR2 as FQNEAQ (reference sequence). The CDR3 spans 17 residues. Trimming at V came to 5 bases and at J to 3 bases, leaving 6 bases not matched to a gene. The CDR3 bases are TGTGCCAGCAGCCGGGGACTAGCGGGGGGTCGGACAGATACGCAGTATTTT. Translated, it gives CASSRGLAGGRTDTQYF.

The chain links TRBV9 to TRBJ1-4, with TRBD1 matching 9 bases. V was clipped by 4 bases and J by 7 bases; unmatched bases: 8. Germline V CDR1 and CDR2: SGDLS, YYNGEE. The length of the CDR3 is 15 residues. The CDR3 here is CASSRSTGGSEKLFF. The CDR3 nucleotides are TGTGCCAGCAGCAGATCCACAGGGGGCAGTGAAAAACTGTTTTTT.

V is TRBV5-6 and J is TRBJ1-6; 9 nucleotides agree with TRBD1. In germline, CDR1 is SGHDT, CDR2 YYEEEE. CDR3 length: 14 residues. Trimming removed 3 bases from V and 10 bases from J; junction bases left unmatched: 5. The CDR3 bases are TGTGCCAGCAGCTGGGGACAGGGCTACTCACCCCTCCACTTT. This sequence encodes CASSWGQGYSPLHF.

The chain combines TRBV5-5 with TRBJ2-7; the match to TRBD1 covers 9 bases. Germline loops: CDR1 SGHKS, CDR2 YYEKEE (reference sequence). With 1 base clipped from V and 6 bases from J, the junction kept 8 bases outside the gene matches. The CDR3 runs to 15 residues. CDR3 sequence reads: CASSLQRQGVGEQYF. DNA for the CDR3: TGTGCCAGCAGCTTGCAAAGACAGGGGGTGGGCGAGCAGTACTTC.